Shown below are 15 T cell receptor beta chains from a single sample sequenced in a study of blood T cell repertoires in COVID-19 (dated by TCRdb to about 2020). The protocol used for the library was the immunoSEQ multiplex PCR assay. This is the immuneACCESS table as TCRdb keeps it, with only in-frame sequences that have V and J called. A part of the clones is gone; compared with another copy, unresolved V genes explain less than half, and the rest is unexplained. Here the sample has over 200,000 clones; 85% to 90% occur a single time. Clones ranked in the top ten supply roughly 3% of the sample. The specimen was peripheral blood. These receptors originate from a man between 25 and 39 years old with COVID-19, enrolled during active disease.

This clone was seen a single time. The chain joins TRBV7-9 to TRBJ1-2, with unresolved D. V shed 2 bases and J shed 8 bases, with 12 bases lying between them. In germline, CDR1 is SEHNR, CDR2 FQNEAQ (reference sequence). This CDR3 region has 13 residues. Here the CDR3 reads CASSLTQEHGYTF. In DNA, the CDR3 is TGTGCCAGCAGCTTAACGCAGGAACACGGCTACACCTTC.

The chain links TRBV3-1 (or the pseudogene TRBV3-2) to TRBJ1-2; D gene uncertain. The germline V gene encodes CDR1 LGHDT and CDR2 YNNKEL (reference sequence). The CDR3 is 15 amino acids. The germline V and J ends were trimmed by 0 bases and 0 bases, with 8 bases remaining between them. CDR3: CASSQENRANYGYTF. The CDR3 bases are TGTGCCAGCAGCCAAGAGAACAGAGCTAACTATGGCTACACCTTC.

V gene TRBV18 combines with J gene TRBJ1-2, with 8 positions matching TRBD1. The CDR3 is made up of 16 amino acids. From germline, CDR1 is KGHSH and CDR2 LQKENI. Trimming cost V 3 bases and J 4 bases; bases outside gene matches: 10. The DNA for the CDR3 is TGTGCCAGCTCACCGGTCGGACAGGGTGGCTCCTATGGCTACACCTTC. This codes for CASSPVGQGGSYGYTF.

The chain carries TRBV11-3 and TRBJ2-7, with 7 bases that match TRBD2. Germline V CDR1 and CDR2: SGHNT, YENEEA. Trimming took 5 bases from V and 7 from J; bases not matched to a gene: 11. CDR3 length: 14 amino acids. The CDR3 loop reads CASSAGTTNGEQYF. In DNA, the CDR3 is TGTGCCAGCAGCGCCGGGACTACAAATGGGGAGCAGTACTTC.

This chain joins TRBV5-4 and TRBJ2-3; D might be TRBD1 (5 bases). The CDR3 length is 16 residues. V was cut by 4 bases and J by 0 bases, with 15 bases left in between. Germline-derived CDR1 and CDR2 are SGHNT and YYREEE (reference sequence). CDR3 protein: CASSRGQAFSTDTQYF. CDR3 bases: TGTGCCAGCAGCCGAGGACAAGCATTTAGCACAGATACGCAGTATTTT. The whole variable domain, remainder taken from reference TRBV5-4 and TRBJ2-3, is ETGVTQSPTHLIKTRGQQVTLRCSSQSGHNTVSWYQQALGQGPQFIFQYYREEENGRGNFPPRFSGLQFPNYSSELNVNALELDDSALYLCASSRGQAFSTDTQYFGPGTRLTVL.

This clone has a single count. The chain uses TRBV5-6 and TRBJ2-1; perhaps TRBD2 as D (6 bases). Germline V gene lookup returns CDR1 SGHDT and CDR2 YYEEEE. The V end was cut by 6 bases, the J end by 9 bases, with 19 bases between. The CDR3 has 14 amino acids. The CDR3, as DNA: TGTGCCAGCACCCCGGGGGTGACAGTGGGTGAGCAGTTCTTC. The encoded protein is CASTPGVTVGEQFF.

The chain joins TRBV19 to TRBJ1-3; a weak D match, TRBD1 (6 bases). The germline V gene has CDR1 LNHDA and CDR2 SQIVND (reference sequence). The V end lost 4 bases, the J end lost 0 bases, and 10 bases lay between the germline ends. The CDR3 spans 15 residues. The CDR3 region has the DNA TGTGCCAGTAGTACCGGGACACTCTCTGGAAACACCATATATTTT. Translating gives CASSTGTLSGNTIYF.

J is TRBJ1-2 and V is TRBV7-2; 9 bases agree with TRBD1. The length of the CDR3 is 15 residues. J gave up 4 bases and V 5 bases, and 8 bases lay outside the gene matches. Germline V gene data show CDR1 as SGHTA and CDR2 as FQGNSA. DNA for the CDR3: TGTGCCAGCAGCATTGGAGGACAGGGGATCTATGGCTACACCTTC. It yields the protein CASSIGGQGIYGYTF. The full variable domain, in which reference TRBV7-2 and TRBJ1-2 provide the parts outside the CDR3, is GAGVSQSPSNKVTEKGKDVELRCDPISGHTALYWYRQSLGQGLEFLIYFQGNSAPDKSGLPSDRFSAERTGGSVSTLTIQRTQQEDSAVYLCASSIGGQGIYGYTFGSGTRLTVV.

The CDR3 DNA follows: TGTGCCATCACTGGGACAGGGGGCGGTTATGGCTACACCTTC. It yields the protein CAITGTGGGYGYTF. The chain joins TRBV10-3 to TRBJ1-2, with 12 bases aligning to TRBD1. CDR3 size: 14 residues. Germline V gene lookup returns CDR1 ENHRY and CDR2 SYGVKD. J was trimmed by 5 bases and V by 7 bases; bases with no gene match: 5.

The rearrangement uses TRBV15 and TRBJ1-4; 7 nucleotides match TRBD1. Trimming took 4 bases from V and 8 from J; bases not matched to a gene: 10. Per germline, CDR1 LNHNV and CDR2 YYDKDF (reference sequence). The CDR3 loop spans 15 amino acids. DNA of the CDR3: TGTGCCACCAGCAACAGCGGGCAGGGGGACGAAAAACTGTTTTTT. It is translated as CATSNSGQGDEKLFF. Full variable domain (missing parts from reference TRBV15 and TRBJ1-4): DAMVIQNPRYQVTQFGKPVTLSCSQTLNHNVMYWYQQKSSQAPKLLFHYYDKDFNNEADTPDNFQSRRPNTSFCFLDIRSPGLGDTAMYLCATSNSGQGDEKLFFGSGTQLSVL.

The rearrangement uses TRBV28 and TRBJ1-2; D possibly corresponds to TRBD1 (5 bases). V was shortened by 3 bases and J by 0 bases, with 11 bases between the two germline ends. The CDR3 has 15 amino acids. Germline V lookup: CDR1 MDHEN, CDR2 SYDVKM. CDR3 region: CASSFRDLANYGYTF. The CDR3 DNA sequence: TGTGCCAGCAGTTTCCGGGACTTAGCTAACTATGGCTACACCTTC.

The rearrangement uses TRBV6-1 and TRBJ1-6; 7 bases align to TRBD1. The germline gives CDR1 MNHNS, CDR2 SASEGT. The CDR3 has 17 residues. The V and J ends lost 2 bases and 0 bases, in that order; junction bases with no gene match: 4. CDR3 in amino acids: CASSENRDSSYNSPLHF. Here the CDR3 DNA reads TGTGCCAGCAGTGAAAATAGGGACAGCTCCTATAATTCACCCCTCCACTTT.

V usage is TRBV7-8 and J usage is TRBJ1-6; D remains unclear. CDR1 and CDR2 from the germline V gene are SGHVS and FQNEAQ. Trimming removed 0 bases from V and 6 bases from J, with 6 bases in between. The CDR3 covers 14 residues. The CDR3 region has the DNA TGTGCCAGCAGCTTAGCAGGAGGTAATTCACCCCTCCACTTT. This gives the protein CASSLAGGNSPLHF.

This sequence joins TRBV19 and TRBJ2-1, with D hard to call. Germline assignment: CDR1 LNHDA and CDR2 SQIVND (reference sequence). This CDR3 is built from 15 residues. Deletions cut 9 bases from V and 0 bases from J, with 15 bases between. The CDR3 sequence: CASSLVLISYNEQFF. DNA of the CDR3: TGTGCCAGCTCCCTCGTACTGATCTCCTACAATGAGCAGTTCTTC.

This clone came up once. The chain joins TRBV11-3 to TRBJ1-1; D remains unclear. This CDR3 contains 12 residues. The V gene's germline CDR1 is SGHNT and CDR2 YENEEA. V was shortened by 0 bases and J by 11 bases, with 10 bases between the two germline ends. The CDR3 DNA reads as TGTGCCAGCAGCTTAGATGAGAGGAAGGCTTTCTTT. Protein: CASSLDERKAFF.